Listed below are T cell receptor beta chains from one sample, sequenced in a study of molecular identifiers for immune sequencing clone quantification. TCRdb re-derived calls from the PCR reads in MiXCR, one entry per CDR3 protein. The sample lists just over 95,000 distinct CDR3 sequences, 20% to 30% occurring once. The specimen was naive CD8+ T cells from blood, with Jurkat cell RNA spiked in. The source of these receptors is a human donor in good health. Some libraries in this study had Jurkat cell RNA spiked in. CDR3s include the opening cysteine and the closing phenylalanine or tryptophan.

v_gene: TRBV5-1; j_gene: TRBJ2-3; CDR3aa: CASRRDRGSLGTDTQYF
v_gene: TRBV6-2/TRBV6-3; j_gene: TRBJ2-3; CDR3aa: CASSQWTGDPTDTQYF
v_gene: TRBV20-1; j_gene: TRBJ2-7; CDR3aa: CSAREGSPYEQYF
v_gene: TRBV20-1; j_gene: TRBJ1-1; CDR3aa: CGARDLSAGETGAFF
v_gene: TRBV11-2; j_gene: TRBJ2-3; CDR3aa: CASSTHSIIIANTDTQYF
v_gene: TRBV6-2/TRBV6-3; j_gene: TRBJ2-3; CDR3aa: CASSSPGVADTQYF
v_gene: TRBV12-3/TRBV12-4; j_gene: TRBJ2-2; CDR3aa: CAGDSNGELFF
v_gene: TRBV7-6; j_gene: TRBJ1-6; CDR3aa: CASSLIGSPLHF
v_gene: TRBV10-3; j_gene: TRBJ2-1; CDR3aa: CAIRGGRGAVNEQFF
v_gene: TRBV7-8; j_gene: TRBJ1-5; CDR3aa: CASSITDRAVGQPQHF
v_gene: TRBV28; j_gene: TRBJ1-1; CDR3aa: CASSKLGGGQSTFF
v_gene: TRBV2; j_gene: TRBJ1-2; CDR3aa: CASSEGFEDSVNYGYTF
v_gene: TRBV19; j_gene: TRBJ2-7; CDR3aa: CASSMDMTYEQYF
v_gene: TRBV9; j_gene: TRBJ1-6; CDR3aa: CASSARSLNSPLHF
v_gene: TRBV28; j_gene: TRBJ2-7; CDR3aa: CASSSPLIVASYEQYF
v_gene: TRBV10-1; j_gene: TRBJ1-1; CDR3aa: CARGDWTGMILNTEAFF
v_gene: TRBV27; j_gene: TRBJ2-3; CDR3aa: CASSPVGRGAESTDTQYF
v_gene: TRBV23-1; j_gene: TRBJ2-2; CDR3aa: CASSQSKRERDTGELFF
v_gene: TRBV28; j_gene: TRBJ2-5; CDR3aa: CASSPDSPLETQYF
v_gene: TRBV28; j_gene: TRBJ2-7; CDR3aa: CASRYDWSAGYEQYF
v_gene: TRBV15; j_gene: TRBJ1-5; CDR3aa: CATSREDQPQHF
v_gene: TRBV9; j_gene: TRBJ1-1; CDR3aa: CASTAEGASTGAFF
v_gene: TRBV19; j_gene: TRBJ2-1; CDR3aa: CASSIERGTYNEQFF
v_gene: TRBV5-1; j_gene: TRBJ2-7; CDR3aa: CASSLGGFKLLAGGRAYEQYF
v_gene: TRBV4-3; j_gene: TRBJ2-1; CDR3aa: CASSQDRAHEQFF
v_gene: TRBV12-3/TRBV12-4; j_gene: TRBJ2-1; CDR3aa: CASRRLAGANNEQFF
v_gene: TRBV9; j_gene: TRBJ2-1; CDR3aa: CASSVADQYNEQFF
v_gene: TRBV6-5; j_gene: TRBJ1-2; CDR3aa: CASSTRTDNYGYTF